The entry below gives a single T cell receptor beta chain sequence along with its context. These data originate in a study of control samples from healthy donors and cancer patients. Clones were sequenced by immunoSEQ multiplex PCR, and TCRdb holds only the in-frame ones, with some missing. The data contain some 120,000 clones, roughly 91% of them singletons. Trimming took off 3 bases at V and 2 bases at J, with 8 bases between the two ends. Germline CDR1 LNHDA, CDR2 SQIVND (reference sequence). The CDR3 length is 15 residues. The sequence derives from a man between 50 and 59 years old with head and neck cancer. Sequenced: PBMCs. The chain carries TRBV19 and TRBJ2-6, with TRBD1 as a possible D gene (6 bases). The CDR3 nucleotides read TGTGCCAGTAGTATGGGGGCGGCTGGGGCCAACGTCCTGACTTTC. It yields the protein CASSMGAAGANVLTF.